This T cell receptor (beta chain) was identified during a study of T cell repertoires in cytomegalovirus infection. At the level of the study: A matching HLA type, together with CMV infection, was signaled by public TCR beta signatures. The study, taken as a whole, reports: Cumulative public TCR beta family frequency identified CMV carriers with the relevant HLA. In two of eight donors, the top clonotype was HLA-C-restricted CMV-specific.

This clonotype was seen at least ten times. Its specificity is unknown. TCRdb re-called the reads through MiXCR, storing one row per CDR3 protein. Of about 110,000 distinct CDR3 sequences listed, over 9.5% were seen once; the top ten hold around a third. Deletions cut 4 bases from V and 4 bases from J, with 11 bases between. In germline, CDR1 is SGHTA, CDR2 FQGNSA. The CDR3 is 13 residues long. This TCR derives from a human donor in good health (CMV status not recorded). Some clones in this sample may be carry-over from other donors' samples. The chain couples TRBV7-2 to TRBJ2-7, with D possibly being TRBD2 (5 bases). Material for sequencing was PBMCs, sequenced either directly or after in vitro stimulation (not recorded which). In DNA form, the CDR3 reads TGTGCCAGCAGCTCGATTCGGGGTTACGAGCAGTACTTC. Protein sequence: CASSSIRGYEQYF.